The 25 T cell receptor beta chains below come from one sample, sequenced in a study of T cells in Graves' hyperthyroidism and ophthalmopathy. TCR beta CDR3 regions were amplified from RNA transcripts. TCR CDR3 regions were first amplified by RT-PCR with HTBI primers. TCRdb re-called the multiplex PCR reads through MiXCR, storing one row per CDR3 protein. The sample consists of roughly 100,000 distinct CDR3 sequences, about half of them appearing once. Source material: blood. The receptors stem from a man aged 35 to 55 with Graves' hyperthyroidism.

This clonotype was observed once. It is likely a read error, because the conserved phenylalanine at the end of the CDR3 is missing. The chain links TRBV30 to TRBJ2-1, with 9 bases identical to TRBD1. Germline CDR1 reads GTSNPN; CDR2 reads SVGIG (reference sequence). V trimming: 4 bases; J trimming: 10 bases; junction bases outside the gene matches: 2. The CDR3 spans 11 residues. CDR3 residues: CAWTTGGEQFL. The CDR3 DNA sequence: TGTGCCTGGACAACAGGGGGCGAGCAGTTCCTC.

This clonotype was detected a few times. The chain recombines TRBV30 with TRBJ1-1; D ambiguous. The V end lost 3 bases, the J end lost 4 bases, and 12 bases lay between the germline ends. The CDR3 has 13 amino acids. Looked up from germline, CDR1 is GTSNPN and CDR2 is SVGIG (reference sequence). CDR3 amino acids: CAWRSGGFTEAFF. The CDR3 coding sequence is TGTGCCTGGAGAAGTGGAGGGTTCACTGAAGCTTTCTTT.

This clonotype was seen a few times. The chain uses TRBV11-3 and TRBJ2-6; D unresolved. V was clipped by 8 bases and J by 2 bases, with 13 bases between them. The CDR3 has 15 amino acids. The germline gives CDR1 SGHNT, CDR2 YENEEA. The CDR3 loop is CASGSPSTGANVLTF. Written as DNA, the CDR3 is TGTGCCAGCGGCAGTCCCTCGACTGGGGCCAACGTCCTGACTTTC.

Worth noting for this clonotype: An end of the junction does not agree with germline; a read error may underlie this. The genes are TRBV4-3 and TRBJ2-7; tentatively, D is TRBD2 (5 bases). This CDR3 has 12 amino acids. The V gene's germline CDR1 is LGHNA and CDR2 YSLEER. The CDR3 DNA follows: TGCGCCGGCAGCCAAGGTAGAGGGCCAGCGTACTTC. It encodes CAGSQGRGPAYF.

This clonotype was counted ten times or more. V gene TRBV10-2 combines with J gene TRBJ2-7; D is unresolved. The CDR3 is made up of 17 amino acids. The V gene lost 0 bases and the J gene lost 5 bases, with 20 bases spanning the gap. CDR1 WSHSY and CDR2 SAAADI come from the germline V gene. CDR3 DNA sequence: TGCGCCAGCAGTGAGTCGAAGGCGCGAGGCCAGGCCGACGAGCAGTACTTC. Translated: CASSESKARGQADEQYF.

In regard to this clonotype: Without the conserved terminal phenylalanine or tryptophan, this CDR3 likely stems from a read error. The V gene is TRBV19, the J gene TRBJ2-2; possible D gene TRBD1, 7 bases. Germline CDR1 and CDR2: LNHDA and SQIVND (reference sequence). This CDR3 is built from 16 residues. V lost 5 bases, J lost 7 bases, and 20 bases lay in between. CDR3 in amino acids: CASSGARQGGVGELFL. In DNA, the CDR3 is TGTGCCAGTAGTGGGGCGCGACAGGGAGGAGTCGGGGAGCTGTTTCTT.

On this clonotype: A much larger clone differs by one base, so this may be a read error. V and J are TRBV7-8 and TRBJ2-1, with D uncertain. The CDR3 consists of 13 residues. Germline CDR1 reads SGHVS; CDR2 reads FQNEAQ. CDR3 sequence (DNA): TGTGCCAGCAGCCCTAGAGTTTACAATGAGCGGTTCTTC. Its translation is CASSPRVYNERFF.

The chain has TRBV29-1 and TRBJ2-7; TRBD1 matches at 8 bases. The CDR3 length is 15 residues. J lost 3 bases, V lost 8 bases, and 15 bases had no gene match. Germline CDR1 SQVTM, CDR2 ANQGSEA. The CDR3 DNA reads TGCAGCAGTGAAGCGTCACCACAGGGGGTCTACGAGCAGTACTTC. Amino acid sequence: CSSEASPQGVYEQYF.

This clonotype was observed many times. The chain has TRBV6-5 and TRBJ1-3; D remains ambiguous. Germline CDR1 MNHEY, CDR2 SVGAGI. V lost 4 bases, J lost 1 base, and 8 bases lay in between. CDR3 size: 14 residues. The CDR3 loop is CASSFRGSGNTIYF. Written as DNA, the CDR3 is TGTGCCAGCAGTTTCCGGGGTTCTGGAAACACCATATATTTT.

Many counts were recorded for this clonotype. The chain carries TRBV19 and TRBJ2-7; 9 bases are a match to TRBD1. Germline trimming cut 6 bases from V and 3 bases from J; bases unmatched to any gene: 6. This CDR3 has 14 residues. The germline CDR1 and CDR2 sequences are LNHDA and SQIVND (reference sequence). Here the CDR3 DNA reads TGTGCCAGTAGCACCGGGACAGGGATCTACGAGCAGTACTTC. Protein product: CASSTGTGIYEQYF.

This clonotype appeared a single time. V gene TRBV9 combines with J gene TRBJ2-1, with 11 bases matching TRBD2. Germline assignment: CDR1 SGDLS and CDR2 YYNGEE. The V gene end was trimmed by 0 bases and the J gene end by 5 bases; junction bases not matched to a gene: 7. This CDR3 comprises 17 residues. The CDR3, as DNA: TGTGCCAGCAGCGTAGCTGTAGCGGGGGGGCGAAACAATGAGCAGTTCTTC. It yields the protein CASSVAVAGGRNNEQFF.

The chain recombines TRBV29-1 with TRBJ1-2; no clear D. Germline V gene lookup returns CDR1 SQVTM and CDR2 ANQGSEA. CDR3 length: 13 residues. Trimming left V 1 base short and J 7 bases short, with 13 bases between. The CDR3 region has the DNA TGCAGCGTTGAAGTAGCGGGGATGCTTGGCTACACCTTC. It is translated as CSVEVAGMLGYTF.

The CDR3 region has the DNA TGTGCCAGCAGTGACAGGGCAGGGGAAGAGACCCAGTACTTC. Translation gives CASSDRAGEETQYF. The V call is TRBV2, the J call TRBJ2-5, with D possibly being TRBD1 (6 bases). Germline V gene data show CDR1 as SNHLY and CDR2 as FYNNEI. V gave up 3 bases and J gave up 3 bases, with 11 bases separating them. There are 14 residues in the CDR3. Based on the CDR3 plus reference TRBV2 and TRBJ2-5, the full variable domain is EPEVTQTPSHQVTQMGQEVILRCVPISNHLYFYWYRQILGQKVEFLVSFYNNEISEKSEIFDDQFSVERPDGSNFTLKIRSTKLEDSAMYFCASSDRAGEETQYFGPGTRLLVL.

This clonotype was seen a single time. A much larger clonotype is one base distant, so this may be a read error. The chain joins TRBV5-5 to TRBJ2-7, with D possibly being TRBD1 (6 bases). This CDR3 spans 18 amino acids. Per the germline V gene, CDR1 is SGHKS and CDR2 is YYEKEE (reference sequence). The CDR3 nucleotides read TGCGCCAGCAGCCAATCCGTGGTGGGGGCCCGGAGACGAAACGAGCAGTACTTC. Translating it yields CASSQSVVGARRRNEQYF.

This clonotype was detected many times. Here the CDR3 DNA reads TGTGCCAGCAGCTCGGGGACTAGCGGGAGGAAACGCACAGATACGCAGTATTTT. It is translated as CASSSGTSGRKRTDTQYF. The V and J genes are TRBV7-9 and TRBJ2-3; 15 positions match TRBD2. The CDR3 spans 18 residues. J was trimmed by 1 base and V by 4 bases; bases with no gene match: 6. Germline lookup yields CDR1 SEHNR and CDR2 FQNEAQ (reference sequence).

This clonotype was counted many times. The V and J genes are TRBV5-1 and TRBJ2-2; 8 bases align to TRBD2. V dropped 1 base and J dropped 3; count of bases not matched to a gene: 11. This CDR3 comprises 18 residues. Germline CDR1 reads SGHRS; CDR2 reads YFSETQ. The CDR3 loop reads CASSLRGWTSTDTGELFF. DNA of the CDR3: TGCGCCAGCAGCTTGCGGGGTTGGACTAGCACAGACACCGGGGAGCTGTTTTTT. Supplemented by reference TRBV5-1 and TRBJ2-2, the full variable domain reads KAGVTQTPRYLIKTRGQQVTLSCSPISGHRSVSWYQQTPGQGLQFLFEYFSETQRNKGNFPGRFSGRQFSNSRSEMNVSTLELGDSALYLCASSLRGWTSTDTGELFFGEGSRLTVL.

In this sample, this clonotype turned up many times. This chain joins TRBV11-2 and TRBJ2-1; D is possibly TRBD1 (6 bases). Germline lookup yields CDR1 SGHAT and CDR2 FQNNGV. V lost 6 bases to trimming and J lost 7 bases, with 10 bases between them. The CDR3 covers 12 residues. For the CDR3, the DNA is TGTGCCAGCAGTCGCGACAGGAATGAGCAGTTCTTC. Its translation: CASSRDRNEQFF.

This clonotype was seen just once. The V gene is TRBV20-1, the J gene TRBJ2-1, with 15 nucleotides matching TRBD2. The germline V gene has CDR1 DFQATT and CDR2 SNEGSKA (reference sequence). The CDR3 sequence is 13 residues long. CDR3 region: CSVAGLAGGGQFF. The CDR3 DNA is TGCAGCGTAGCGGGACTAGCGGGAGGTGGGCAGTTCTTC.

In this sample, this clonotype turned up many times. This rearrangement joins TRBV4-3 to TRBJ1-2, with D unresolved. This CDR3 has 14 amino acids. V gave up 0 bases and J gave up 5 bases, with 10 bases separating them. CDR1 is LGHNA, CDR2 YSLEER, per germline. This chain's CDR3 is CASSQDLGNYGYTF. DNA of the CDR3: TGCGCCAGCAGCCAAGATCTGGGGAATTATGGCTACACCTTC.

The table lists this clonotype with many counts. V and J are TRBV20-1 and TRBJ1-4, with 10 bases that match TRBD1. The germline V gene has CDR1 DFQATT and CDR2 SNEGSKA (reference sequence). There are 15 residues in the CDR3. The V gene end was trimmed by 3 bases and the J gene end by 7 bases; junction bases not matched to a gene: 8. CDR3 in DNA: TGCAGTGCTAGGGGACAGGGGATGTTGGGTGAAAAACTGTTTTTT. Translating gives CSARGQGMLGEKLFF.

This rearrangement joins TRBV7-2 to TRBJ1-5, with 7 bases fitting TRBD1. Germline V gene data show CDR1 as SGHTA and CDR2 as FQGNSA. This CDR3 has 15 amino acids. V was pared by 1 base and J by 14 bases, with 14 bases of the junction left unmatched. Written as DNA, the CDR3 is TGTGCCAGCAGCTTAGAGGGCAGGGGGTGGCCCTACGAGCATTTT. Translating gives CASSLEGRGWPYEHF.

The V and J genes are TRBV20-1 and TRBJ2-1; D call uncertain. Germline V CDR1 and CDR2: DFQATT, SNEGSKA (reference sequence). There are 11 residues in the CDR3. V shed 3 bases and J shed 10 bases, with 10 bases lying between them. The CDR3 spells CSASGQQEQFF. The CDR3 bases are TGCAGTGCTAGTGGCCAGCAAGAGCAGTTCTTC.

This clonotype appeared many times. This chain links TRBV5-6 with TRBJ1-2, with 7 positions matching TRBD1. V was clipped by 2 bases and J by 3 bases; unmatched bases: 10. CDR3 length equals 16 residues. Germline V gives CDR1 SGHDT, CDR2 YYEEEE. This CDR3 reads CASSFLAGTAYYGYTF. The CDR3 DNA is TGTGCCAGCAGCTTTCTTGCCGGGACAGCGTACTATGGCTACACCTTC. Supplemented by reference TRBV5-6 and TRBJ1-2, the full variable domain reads DAGVTQSPTHLIKTRGQQVTLRCSPKSGHDTVSWYQQALGQGPQFIFQYYEEEERQRGNFPDRFSGHQFPNYSSELNVNALLLGDSALYLCASSFLAGTAYYGYTFGSGTRLTVV.

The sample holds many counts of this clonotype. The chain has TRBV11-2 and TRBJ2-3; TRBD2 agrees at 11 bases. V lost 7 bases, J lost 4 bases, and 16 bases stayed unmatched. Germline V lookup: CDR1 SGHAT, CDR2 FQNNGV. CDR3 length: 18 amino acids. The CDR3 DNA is TGTGCCAGCAATCCGAGCACTAGCGGGAGCCGACTGTCAGATACGCAGTATTTT. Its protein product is CASNPSTSGSRLSDTQYF.

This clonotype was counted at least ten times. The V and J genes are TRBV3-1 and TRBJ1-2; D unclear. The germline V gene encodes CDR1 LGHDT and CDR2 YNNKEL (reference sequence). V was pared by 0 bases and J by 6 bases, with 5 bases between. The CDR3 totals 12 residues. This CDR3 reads CASSQDLNGYTF. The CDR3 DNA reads TGTGCCAGCAGCCAAGATCTTAATGGCTACACCTTC.